The subject of this entry is one T cell receptor beta chain. What it binds is not known. This entry comes from a study of T cell responses to AZD1222 COVID-19 vaccine. Whole-study results and caveats: White British donors predominated, females outnumbered males, and clonal diversity was possibly underestimated. Two AZD1222 doses significantly raised spike-specific TCR breadth and depth over controls. The study sampled repertoires only after the peak T cell response.

There are 15 residues in the CDR3. Per the germline V gene, CDR1 is MNHNS and CDR2 is SASEGT. The V end lost 2 bases, the J end lost 0 bases, and 10 bases lay between the germline ends. Measured with immunoSEQ multiplex PCR; TCRdb has only the in-frame clones, and not every one. The sample consists of under 150,000 clones, around 88% of them appearing once. J is TRBJ1-2 and V is TRBV6-1; D gene unclear. The specimen comprised peripheral blood, sampled 28 days after the second AZD1222 dose. The TCR comes from an adult who received the AZD1222 COVID-19 vaccine. The CDR3 here is CASSERSIANYGYTF. The DNA of the CDR3 is TGTGCCAGCAGTGAAAGGTCTATAGCTAACTATGGCTACACCTTC.